The entry that follows covers one TCR beta chain sequence. Caucasian adults residing in Nashville, Tennessee made up all the donors. The J segment lost 3 bases and the V segment lost 4 bases, leaving 14 bases of the junction unmatched. The CDR3 is 17 residues long. Germline V CDR1 and CDR2: SGHRS, YFSETQ. These data are taken from a study of shared clonotypes between healthy human individuals. Approximately 220 ng DNA, 25,000 to 35,000 T cell genomes, went into each sorted-subset replicate PCR. Here immunoSEQ multiplex PCR was the method, and the copy in TCRdb shows in-frame clones only, minus some. Of about 1.5 million clones listed, roughly 96% were seen once; the top ten hold roughly 1.2%.

The clonotype comes from a man under 40 in good health. Material: naive CD4+ T cells sorted from blood. Subset described: CD45RA+ positively selected. This chain uses TRBV5-1 with TRBJ1-1, with TRBD1 matching over 8 bases. This CDR3 is CASSPGADRGFYTEAFF. In nucleotides, the CDR3 is TGCGCCAGCAGCCCCGGGGCAGACAGGGGTTTTTACACTGAAGCTTTCTTT.